This passage covers 11 T cell receptor beta chains from one sample sequenced in a study of human T cells and chemical hapten exposure. MiXCR, applied by TCRdb to the RACE reads, yields one record per CDR3 protein. The sample records over 55,000 distinct CDR3 sequences, over 8.5% being singletons. Time point: patch test 3, about 24 weeks after DPC sensitization. Treatment defined: therapeutic diphenylcyclopropenone sensitization with weekly scalp DPC. The sample consisted of whole blood, taken in connection with sensitization to the hapten diphenylcyclopropenone (DPC). The receptor set was obtained from a woman aged 45-60 years with alopecia areata. Some clones in this sample may be carry-over from other donors' samples.

CDR3 loop: CASVELKNNSPLHF. Written as DNA, the CDR3 is TGTGCCAGCGTTGAACTGAAGAATAATTCACCCCTCCACTTT. The V and J genes are TRBV6-2 or TRBV6-3 and TRBJ1-6; D remains ambiguous. CDR1 is MNHEY, CDR2 SVGEGT, per germline. The CDR3 extends over 14 amino acids. V shed 8 bases and J shed 5 bases, with 13 bases lying between them.

This clonotype was recorded many times. The chain combines TRBV6-2 or TRBV6-3 with TRBJ1-2; no definite D call. V was pared by 6 bases and J by 4 bases, with 9 bases between. The CDR3 consists of 12 residues. Germline V lookup: CDR1 MNHEY, CDR2 SVGEGT. In DNA, the CDR3 is TGTGCCAGCAGCCGACAACTCTATGGCTACACCTTC. This encodes CASSRQLYGYTF.

CDR3 amino acids: CASSYGTPNTEAFF. In DNA form, the CDR3 reads TGTGCCAGCAGTTACGGGACACCGAACACTGAAGCTTTCTTT. The chain links TRBV6-5 to TRBJ1-1; D might be TRBD1 (6 bases). Trimming removed 2 bases at V and 1 base at J, with 8 bases between. In germline, CDR1 is MNHEY, CDR2 SVGAGI. This CDR3 has 14 amino acids.

This clonotype was found a few times. The V gene is TRBV2, the J gene TRBJ1-5; 9 nucleotides match TRBD1. V gave up 4 bases and J gave up 1 base; unmatched junction bases: 14. Germline CDR1 is SNHLY and CDR2 is FYNNEI. The CDR3 loop spans 19 amino acids. The CDR3 nucleotides are TGTGCCAGCAGTGCCGGGACAGGGTTTGTAGGACGCAGCAATCAGCCCCAGCATTTT. Protein sequence: CASSAGTGFVGRSNQPQHF.

The J gene is TRBJ2-1, the V gene TRBV19; no clear D. Germline values: CDR1 LNHDA, CDR2 SQIVND (reference sequence). With 5 bases removed from V and 10 bases from J, the gap between germline ends came to 18 bases. This CDR3 comprises 14 residues. This chain's CDR3 is CASSPPRTLREQFF. The DNA of the CDR3 is TGTGCCAGTAGTCCCCCCCGAACATTAAGAGAGCAGTTCTTC.

About this clonotype: The junction differs from germline at one of its ends, possibly a read error. The chain uses TRBV28 and TRBJ2-3; TRBD2 might be the D (5 bases). This CDR3 comprises 15 residues. Per the germline V gene, CDR1 is MDHEN and CDR2 is SYDVKM. CDR3 amino acids: CPSSGSISASDTQYF. CDR3 sequence (DNA): TGTCCCAGCAGCGGATCGATATCGGCGTCAGATACGCAGTATTTT. Drawing the rest from reference TRBV28 and TRBJ2-3, the complete variable domain is DVKVTQSSRYLVKRTGEKVFLECVQDMDHENMFWYRQDPGLGLRLIYFSYDVKMKEKGDIPEGYSVSREKKERFSLILESASTNQTSMYLCPSSGSISASDTQYFGPGTRLTVL.

This clonotype was detected many times. This chain connects TRBV7-9 to TRBJ1-1; 8 bases map to TRBD1. Germline CDR1 and CDR2: SEHNR and FQNEAQ (reference sequence). This CDR3 has 14 residues. Germline trimming cut 2 bases from V and 1 base from J; bases unmatched to any gene: 0. The CDR3: CASSLQGANTEAFF. The CDR3 coding sequence is TGTGCCAGCAGCTTACAGGGGGCGAACACTGAAGCTTTCTTT.

The gene calls are TRBV6-1 and TRBJ1-2; D uncertain. V was pared by 1 base and J by 4 bases, with 13 bases between. This CDR3 has 15 amino acids. CDR1 is MNHNS, CDR2 SASEGT, per germline. CDR3 bases: TGTGCCAGCAGTGAAGGGCCCGGGCGGGTCTATGGCTACACCTTC. As protein: CASSEGPGRVYGYTF.

The CDR3 protein is CASSGLDQPQHF. The CDR3 DNA reads as TGTGCCAGCAGCGGCCTTGATCAGCCCCAGCATTTT. The chain uses TRBV2 and TRBJ1-5; D remains ambiguous. The CDR3 runs 12 residues. V was pared by 6 bases and J by 5 bases, with 8 bases between. Germline V CDR1 and CDR2: SNHLY, FYNNEI.

The chain recombines TRBV5-5 with TRBJ1-5, with D uncertain. Per the germline V gene, CDR1 is SGHKS and CDR2 is YYEKEE (reference sequence). The length of the CDR3 is 12 residues. The V and J ends lost 3 bases and 10 bases respectively, with 11 bases between them. This CDR3 is CASSSVDLPQHF. In DNA form, the CDR3 reads TGTGCCAGCAGCTCGGTGGATCTACCCCAGCATTTT.

This clonotype came up many times. The V gene is TRBV7-8, the J gene TRBJ1-1, with a tentative D call TRBD1 (6 bases). In germline, CDR1 is SGHVS, CDR2 FQNEAQ. With 2 bases removed from V and 5 bases from J, the gap between germline ends came to 15 bases. The CDR3 runs 15 residues. DNA for the CDR3: TGTGCCAGCAGCTTACGTGACAGGTCGGGGACTGAAGCTTTCTTT. It yields the protein CASSLRDRSGTEAFF.